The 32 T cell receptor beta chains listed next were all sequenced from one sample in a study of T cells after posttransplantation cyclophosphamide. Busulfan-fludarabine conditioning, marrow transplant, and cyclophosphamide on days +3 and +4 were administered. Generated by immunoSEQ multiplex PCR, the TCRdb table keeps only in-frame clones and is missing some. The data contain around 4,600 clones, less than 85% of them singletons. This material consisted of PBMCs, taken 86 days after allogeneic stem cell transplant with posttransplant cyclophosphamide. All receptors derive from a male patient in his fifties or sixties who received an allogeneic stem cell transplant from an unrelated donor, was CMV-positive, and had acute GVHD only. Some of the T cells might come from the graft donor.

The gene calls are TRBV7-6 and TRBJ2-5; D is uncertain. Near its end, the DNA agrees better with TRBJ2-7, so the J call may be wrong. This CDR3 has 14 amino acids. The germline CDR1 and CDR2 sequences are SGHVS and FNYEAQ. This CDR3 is CASSFTRYSYEQYF. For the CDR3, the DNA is TGTGCCAGCAGCTTCACGAGGTACTCCTACGAGCAGTACTTC.

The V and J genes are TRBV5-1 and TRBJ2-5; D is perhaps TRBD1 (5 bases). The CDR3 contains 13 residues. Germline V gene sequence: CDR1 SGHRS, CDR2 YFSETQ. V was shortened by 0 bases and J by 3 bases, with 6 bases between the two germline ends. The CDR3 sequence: CASSLAGKETQYF. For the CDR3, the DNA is TGCGCCAGCAGCTTGGCAGGGAAAGAGACCCAGTACTTC.

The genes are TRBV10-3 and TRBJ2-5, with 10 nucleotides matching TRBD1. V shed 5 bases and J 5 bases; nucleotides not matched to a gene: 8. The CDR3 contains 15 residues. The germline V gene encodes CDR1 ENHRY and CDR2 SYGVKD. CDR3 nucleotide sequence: TGTGCCATCAGTCAAAGGGGGACAGGGGATGAGACCCAGTACTTC. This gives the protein CAISQRGTGDETQYF.

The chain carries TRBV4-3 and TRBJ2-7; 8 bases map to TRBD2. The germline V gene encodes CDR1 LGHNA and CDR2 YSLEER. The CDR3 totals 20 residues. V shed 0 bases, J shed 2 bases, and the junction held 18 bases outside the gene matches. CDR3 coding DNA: TGCGCCAGCAGCCAAGATTTCCGTCAGCGGGGGACGTCGTACCCCTACGAGCAGTACTTC. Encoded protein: CASSQDFRQRGTSYPYEQYF.

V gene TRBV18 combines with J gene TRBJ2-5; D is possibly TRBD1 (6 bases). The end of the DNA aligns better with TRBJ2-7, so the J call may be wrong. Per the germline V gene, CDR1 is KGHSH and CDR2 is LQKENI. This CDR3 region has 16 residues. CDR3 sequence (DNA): TGTGCCAGCTCGAAAGGGCCACAGGGAAACGCCTACGAGCAGTACTTC. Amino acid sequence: CASSKGPQGNAYEQYF.

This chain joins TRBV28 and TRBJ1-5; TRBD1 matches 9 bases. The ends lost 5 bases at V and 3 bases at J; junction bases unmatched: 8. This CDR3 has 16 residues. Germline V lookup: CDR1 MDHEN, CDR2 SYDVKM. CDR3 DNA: TGTGCCAGCAGTACAGGGGGCGTAAAGCCCAATCAGCCCCAGCATTTT. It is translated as CASSTGGVKPNQPQHF.

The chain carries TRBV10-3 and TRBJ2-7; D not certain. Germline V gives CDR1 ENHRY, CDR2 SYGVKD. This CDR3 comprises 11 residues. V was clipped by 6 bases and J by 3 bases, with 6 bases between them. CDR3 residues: CAISRNYEQYF. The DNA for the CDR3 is TGTGCCATCAGCCGTAACTACGAGCAGTACTTC.

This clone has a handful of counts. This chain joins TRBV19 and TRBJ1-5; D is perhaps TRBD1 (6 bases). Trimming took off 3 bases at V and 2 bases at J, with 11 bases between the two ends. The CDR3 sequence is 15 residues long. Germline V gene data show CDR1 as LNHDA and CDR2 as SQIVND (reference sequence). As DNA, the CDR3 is TGTGCCAGTAGTATTCAGGGGTGGGGCAATCAGCCCCAGCATTTT. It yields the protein CASSIQGWGNQPQHF.

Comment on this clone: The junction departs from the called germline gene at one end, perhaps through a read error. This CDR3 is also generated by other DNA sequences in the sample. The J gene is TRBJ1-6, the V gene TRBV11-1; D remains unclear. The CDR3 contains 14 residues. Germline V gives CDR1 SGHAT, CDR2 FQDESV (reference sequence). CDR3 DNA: TGTGCCAGCAGCTTTAGCCGAAATAATTCCCCCCTCCACTTT. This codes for CASSFSRNNSPLHF.

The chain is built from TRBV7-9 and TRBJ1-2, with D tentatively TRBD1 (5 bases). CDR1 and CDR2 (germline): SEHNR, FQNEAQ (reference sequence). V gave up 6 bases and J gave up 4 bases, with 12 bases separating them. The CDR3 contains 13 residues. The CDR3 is CASRAGTSYGYTF. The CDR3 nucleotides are TGTGCCAGCAGGGCGGGGACCTCCTATGGCTACACCTTC. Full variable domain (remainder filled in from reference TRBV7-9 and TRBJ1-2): DTGVSQNPRHKITKRGQNVTFRCDPISEHNRLYWYRQTLGQGPEFLTYFQNEAQLEKSRLLSDRFSAERPKGSFSTLEIQRTEQGDSAMYLCASRAGTSYGYTFGSGTRLTVV.

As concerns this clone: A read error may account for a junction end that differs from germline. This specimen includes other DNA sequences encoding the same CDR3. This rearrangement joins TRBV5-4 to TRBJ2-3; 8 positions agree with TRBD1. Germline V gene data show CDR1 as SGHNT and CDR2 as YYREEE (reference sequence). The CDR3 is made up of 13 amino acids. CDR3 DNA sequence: TGTGCCAGCAGCTACCAGGGGGCAGATACACAGTATTTT. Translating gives CASSYQGADTQYF.

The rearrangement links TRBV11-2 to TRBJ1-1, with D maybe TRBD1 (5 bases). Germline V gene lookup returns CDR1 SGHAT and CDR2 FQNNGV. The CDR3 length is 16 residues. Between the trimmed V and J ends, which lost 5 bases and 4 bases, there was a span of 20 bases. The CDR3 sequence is CASSPEYGGTTTEAFF. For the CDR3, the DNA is TGTGCCAGCAGCCCAGAATATGGGGGGACGACCACTGAAGCTTTCTTT.

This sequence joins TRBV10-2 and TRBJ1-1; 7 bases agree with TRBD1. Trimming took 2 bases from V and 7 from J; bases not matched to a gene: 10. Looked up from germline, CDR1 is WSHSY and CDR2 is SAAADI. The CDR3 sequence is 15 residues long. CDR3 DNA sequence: TGCGCCAGCAGTGAGGGCCCACAGGGGATGAATGAAGCTTTCTTT. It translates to CASSEGPQGMNEAFF.

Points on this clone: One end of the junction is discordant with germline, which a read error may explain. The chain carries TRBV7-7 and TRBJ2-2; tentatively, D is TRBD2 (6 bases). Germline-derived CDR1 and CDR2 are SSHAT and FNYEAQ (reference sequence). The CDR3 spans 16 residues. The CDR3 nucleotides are TGTGCTAGCAGCAGCGCAGCCGGGGGTGGCACCGGGGAGCTGTTTTTT. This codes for CASSSAAGGGTGELFF.

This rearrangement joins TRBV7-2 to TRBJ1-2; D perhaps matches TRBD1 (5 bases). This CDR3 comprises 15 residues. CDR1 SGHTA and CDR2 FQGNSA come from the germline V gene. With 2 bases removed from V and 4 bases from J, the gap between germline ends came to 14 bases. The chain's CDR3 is CASSLSWGFSYGYTF. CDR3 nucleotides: TGTGCCAGCAGCTTAAGTTGGGGCTTCAGCTATGGCTACACCTTC.

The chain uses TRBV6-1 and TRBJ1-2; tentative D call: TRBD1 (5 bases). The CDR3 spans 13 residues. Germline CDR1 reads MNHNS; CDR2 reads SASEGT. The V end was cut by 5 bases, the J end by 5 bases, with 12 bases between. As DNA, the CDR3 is TGTGCCAGCAGTCCACCAGGGTTATATGGCTACACCTTC. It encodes CASSPPGLYGYTF.

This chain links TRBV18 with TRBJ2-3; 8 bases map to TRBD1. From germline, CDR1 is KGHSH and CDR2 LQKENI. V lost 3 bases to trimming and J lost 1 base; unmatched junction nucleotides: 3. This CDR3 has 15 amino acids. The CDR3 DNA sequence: TGTGCCAGCTCACCCGACAGGGGTGGCACAGATACGCAGTATTTT. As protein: CASSPDRGGTDTQYF.

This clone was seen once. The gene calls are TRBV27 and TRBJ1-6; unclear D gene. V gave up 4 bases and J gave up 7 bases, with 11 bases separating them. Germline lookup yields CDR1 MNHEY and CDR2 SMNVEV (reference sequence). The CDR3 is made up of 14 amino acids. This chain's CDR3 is CASSWGGRNSPLHF. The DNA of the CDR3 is TGTGCCAGCAGTTGGGGAGGGAGGAATTCACCCCTCCACTTT.

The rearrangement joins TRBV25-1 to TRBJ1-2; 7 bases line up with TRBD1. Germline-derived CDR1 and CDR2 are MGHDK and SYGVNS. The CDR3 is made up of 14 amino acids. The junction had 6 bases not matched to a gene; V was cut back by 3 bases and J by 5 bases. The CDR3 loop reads CASSDQQGPYGYTF. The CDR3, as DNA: TGTGCCAGCAGTGACCAACAGGGGCCATATGGCTACACCTTC.

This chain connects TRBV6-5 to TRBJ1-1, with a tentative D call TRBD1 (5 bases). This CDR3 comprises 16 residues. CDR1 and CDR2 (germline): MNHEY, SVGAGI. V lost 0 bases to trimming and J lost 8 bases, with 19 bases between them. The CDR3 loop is CASSYSMPGKSLEAFF. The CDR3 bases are TGTGCCAGCAGTTACTCGATGCCAGGGAAGAGCCTCGAAGCTTTCTTT.

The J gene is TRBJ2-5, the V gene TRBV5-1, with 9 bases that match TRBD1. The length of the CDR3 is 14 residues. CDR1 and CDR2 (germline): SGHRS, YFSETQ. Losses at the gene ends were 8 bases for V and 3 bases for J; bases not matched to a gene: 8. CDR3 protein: CARSMWTGEETQYF. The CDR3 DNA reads TGCGCCAGAAGCATGTGGACAGGGGAAGAGACCCAGTACTTC. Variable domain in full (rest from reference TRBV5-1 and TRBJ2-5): KAGVTQTPRYLIKTRGQQVTLSCSPISGHRSVSWYQQTPGQGLQFLFEYFSETQRNKGNFPGRFSGRQFSNSRSEMNVSTLELGDSALYLCARSMWTGEETQYFGPGTRLLVL.

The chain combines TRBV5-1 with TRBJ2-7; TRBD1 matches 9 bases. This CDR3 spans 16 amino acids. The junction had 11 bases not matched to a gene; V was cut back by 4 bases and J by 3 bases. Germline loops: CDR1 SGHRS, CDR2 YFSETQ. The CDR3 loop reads CASSESYGQGLYEQYF. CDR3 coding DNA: TGCGCCAGCAGCGAGAGCTACGGACAGGGGCTCTACGAGCAGTACTTC.

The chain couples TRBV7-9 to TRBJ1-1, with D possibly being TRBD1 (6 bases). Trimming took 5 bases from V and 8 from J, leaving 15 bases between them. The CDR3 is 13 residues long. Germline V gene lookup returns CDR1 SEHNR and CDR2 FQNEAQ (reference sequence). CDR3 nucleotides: TGTGCCAGCAGCCCAAGTTCCGGGACAGAAGCTTTCTTT. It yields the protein CASSPSSGTEAFF.

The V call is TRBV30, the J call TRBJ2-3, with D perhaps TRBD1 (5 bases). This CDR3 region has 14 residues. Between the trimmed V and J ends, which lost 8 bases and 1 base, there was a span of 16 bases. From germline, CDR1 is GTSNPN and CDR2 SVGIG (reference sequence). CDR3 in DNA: TGTGCCGTCCTGGTAGGCAGGGGCACAGATACGCAGTATTTT. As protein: CAVLVGRGTDTQYF.

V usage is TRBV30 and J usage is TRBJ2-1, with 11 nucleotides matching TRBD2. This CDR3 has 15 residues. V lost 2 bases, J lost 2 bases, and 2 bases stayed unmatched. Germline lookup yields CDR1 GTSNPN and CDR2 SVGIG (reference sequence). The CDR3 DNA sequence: TGTGCCTGGAGTTTTAGCGGGAGGGCCTACAATGAGCAGTTCTTC. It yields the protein CAWSFSGRAYNEQFF.

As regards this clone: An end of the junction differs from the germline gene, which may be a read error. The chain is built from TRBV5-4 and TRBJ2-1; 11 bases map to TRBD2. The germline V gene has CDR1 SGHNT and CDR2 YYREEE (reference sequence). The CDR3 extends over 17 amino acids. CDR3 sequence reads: CASSQDLAGGTYNEQFF. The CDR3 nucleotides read TGCGCCAGCAGCCAAGATCTAGCGGGGGGCACCTACAATGAGCAGTTCTTC.

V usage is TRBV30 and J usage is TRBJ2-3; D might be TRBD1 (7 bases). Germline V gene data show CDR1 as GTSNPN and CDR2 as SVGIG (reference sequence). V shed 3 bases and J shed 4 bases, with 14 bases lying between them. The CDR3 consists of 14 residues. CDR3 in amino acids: CAWRGGRGADTQYF. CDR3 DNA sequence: TGTGCCTGGAGGGGGGGCAGGGGGGCAGATACGCAGTATTTT.

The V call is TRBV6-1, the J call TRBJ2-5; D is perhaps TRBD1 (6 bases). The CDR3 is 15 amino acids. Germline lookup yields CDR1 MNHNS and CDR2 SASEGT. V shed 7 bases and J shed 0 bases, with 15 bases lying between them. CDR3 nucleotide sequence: TGTGCCAGCAATATAGGACAGTTGTACCAAGAGACCCAGTACTTC. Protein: CASNIGQLYQETQYF.

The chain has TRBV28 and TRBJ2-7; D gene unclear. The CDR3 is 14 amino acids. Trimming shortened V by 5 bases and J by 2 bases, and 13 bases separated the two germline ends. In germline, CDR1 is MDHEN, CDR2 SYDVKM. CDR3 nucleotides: TGTGCCAGCAGTCCTCAGGTATATGCCTACGAGCAGTACTTC. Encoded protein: CASSPQVYAYEQYF.

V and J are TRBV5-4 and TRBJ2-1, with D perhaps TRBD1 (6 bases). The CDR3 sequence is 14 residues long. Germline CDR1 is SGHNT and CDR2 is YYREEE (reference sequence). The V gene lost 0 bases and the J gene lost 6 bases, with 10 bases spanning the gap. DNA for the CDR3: TGTGCCAGCAGCTTGGGGGGGCCCTTCAATGAGCAGTTCTTC. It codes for CASSLGGPFNEQFF. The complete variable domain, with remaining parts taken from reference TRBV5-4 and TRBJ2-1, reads ETGVTQSPTHLIKTRGQQVTLRCSSQSGHNTVSWYQQALGQGPQFIFQYYREEENGRGNFPPRFSGLQFPNYSSELNVNALELDDSALYLCASSLGGPFNEQFFGPGTRLTVL.

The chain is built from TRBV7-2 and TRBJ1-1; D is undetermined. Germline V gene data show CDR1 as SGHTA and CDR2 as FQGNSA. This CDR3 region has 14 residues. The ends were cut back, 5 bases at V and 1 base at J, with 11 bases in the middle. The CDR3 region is CASSRGRENTEAFF. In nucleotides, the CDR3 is TGTGCCAGCAGCCGGGGTCGGGAGAACACTGAAGCTTTCTTT. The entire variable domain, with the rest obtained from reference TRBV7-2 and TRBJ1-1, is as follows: GAGVSQSPSNKVTEKGKDVELRCDPISGHTALYWYRQSLGQGLEFLIYFQGNSAPDKSGLPSDRFSAERTGGSVSTLTIQRTQQEDSAVYLCASSRGRENTEAFFGQGTRLTVV.

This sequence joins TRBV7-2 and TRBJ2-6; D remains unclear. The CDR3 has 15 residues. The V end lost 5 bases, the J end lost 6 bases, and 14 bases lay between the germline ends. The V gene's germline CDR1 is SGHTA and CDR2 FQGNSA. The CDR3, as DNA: TGTGCCAGCAGCCCCTTTTTTGGGCCGGCCAACGTCCTGACTTTC. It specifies CASSPFFGPANVLTF.